This is a list of T cell receptor beta chains from one sample in a study of blood T cell repertoires in COVID-19. Sequencing was performed with immunoSEQ multiplex PCR; in TCRdb, only in-frame clones are kept and a portion is missing. The sample contains about 280,000 clones, around 90% of which appear only once. Material: PBMCs or T cells enriched from blood (not recorded which). These receptors originate from a middle-aged man who had been exposed to COVID-19. The CDR3 runs from the conserved cysteine through the conserved F or W.

TRBJ2-7,TRBV4-3,CASSQDRSTGYEQYF
TRBJ2-2,TRBV12-3/TRBV12-4,CASTSTGELFF
TRBJ1-5,TRBV11-2,CASSPDRTQGWNQPQHF
TRBJ2-7,TRBV20-1,CSAGQGYEQYF
TRBJ2-3,TRBV10-1,CASSESEDYLNLDTQYF
TRBJ1-6,TRBV27,CASSLVGTAFNSPLHF
TRBJ2-1,TRBV7-3,CASSFGLDNNEQFF
TRBJ2-7,TRBV4-3,CASSQDSQGATYEQYF
TRBJ1-1,TRBV2,CASTRGKNTEAFF
TRBJ2-3,TRBV4-3,CASSQARQGTDTQYF
TRBJ2-7,TRBV25-1,CASSEWGGSNEQYF
TRBJ2-5,TRBV7-9,CASSSSETQYF
TRBJ1-1,TRBV6-5,CASRPTQGMNTEAFF
TRBJ2-7,TRBV5-5,CASSPPAGSGYEQYF
TRBJ2-2,TRBV27,CASSVANTGELFF
TRBJ1-2,TRBV12-3/TRBV12-4,CASRNLPVYGYTF
TRBJ1-6,TRBV27,CASSLETGGNSPLHF
TRBJ2-7,TRBV7-9,CASSSRPRGTYEQYF
TRBJ2-2,TRBV6-2/TRBV6-3,CASSYSVLAGNTGELFF
TRBJ1-6,TRBV30,CAWSDGTIGSPLHF
TRBJ2-2,TRBV2,CASSDLGGRGTGELFF
TRBJ2-2,TRBV5-1,CASSLGPSGNTGELFF
TRBJ2-5,TRBV25-1,CASSTSGSLLGETQYF
TRBJ2-2,TRBV7-6,CASTLEITGELFF
TRBJ2-7,TRBV28,CASSLRAGDSYEQYF
TRBJ2-2,TRBV5-4,CASSPVHIAGTGELFF
TRBJ1-4,TRBV5-4,CASSFGGVRANEKLFF
TRBJ1-5,TRBV30,CAWSPGQGAQPQHF
TRBJ2-7,TRBV6-5,CASSLHGHSYEQYF
TRBJ1-5,TRBV19,CASSISPGQTFNQPQHF
TRBJ2-2,TRBV6-4,CASSPGFNTGELFF
TRBJ2-3,TRBV4-2,CASSQDRPSSIADTQYF
TRBJ1-4,TRBV28,CASSLRWDTTNEKLFF
TRBJ2-1,TRBV25-1,CASSDHSGQVYNEQFF
TRBJ2-7,TRBV3-1/TRBV3-2,CASSLSGSNEQYF
TRBJ1-1,TRBV7-2,CASSYVGGVTEAFF
TRBJ1-3,TRBV11-3,CASSPDRDSGNTIYF
TRBJ1-4,TRBV5-8,CASSLVGTGGEKLFF
TRBJ2-5,TRBV9,CASSVGDRGRETQYF
TRBJ2-2,TRBV3-1/TRBV3-2,CASSQDRSGSSGELFF
TRBJ2-3,TRBV30,CAWSRTGLNTDTQYF
TRBJ2-1,TRBV5-1,CASSVGLAFYNEQFF
TRBJ1-2,TRBV4-1,CASSQVEGAQGYTF
TRBJ1-3,TRBV9,CASGQNPGNTIYF
TRBJ1-2,TRBV29-1,CSVEDHGTGINYGYTF
TRBJ1-5,TRBV7-2,CASSLRQGAPQPQHF
TRBJ1-2,TRBV4-2,CASSQVPQGNGYTF
TRBJ1-1,TRBV28,CASSPGGANTEAFF
TRBJ2-7,TRBV27,CASSKSGGSSYEQYF
TRBJ1-1,TRBV3-1/TRBV3-2,CASSLSENTEAFF
TRBJ2-7,TRBV27,CASGGGVDEQYF
TRBJ2-5,TRBV5-1,CASSLGGEGWRSQETQYF
TRBJ1-2,TRBV28,CASNNRGYGYTF